Presented here are 25 T cell receptor beta chains from one specimen sequenced in a study of long-term antiretroviral therapy in people with HIV. It was version v3.0 of the immunoSEQ assay that was run at survey level. Generated by immunoSEQ multiplex PCR, the TCRdb table keeps only in-frame clones and is missing some. The sample has 15,000 to 20,000 clones; 70% to 85% are singletons. The material was unsorted PBMCs, obtained 0.9 years after starting antiretroviral therapy. The receptors were gathered from a man younger than 35 with HIV.

Judged by abundance, this clone is large. The CDR3 reads CASSPYLAGGPGETQYF. CDR3 sequence (DNA): TGCGCCAGCAGCCCTTACCTAGCGGGGGGGCCAGGGGAGACCCAGTACTTC. The genes are TRBV5-1 and TRBJ2-5; 12 nucleotides match TRBD2. The CDR3 loop spans 17 amino acids. CDR1 is SGHRS and CDR2 is YFSETQ in the germline V gene. The V segment lost 4 bases and the J segment 5 bases; nucleotides outside the gene matches: 12. The variable domain in full, with the rest retrieved from reference TRBV5-1 and TRBJ2-5, is KAGVTQTPRYLIKTRGQQVTLSCSPISGHRSVSWYQQTPGQGLQFLFEYFSETQRNKGNFPGRFSGRQFSNSRSEMNVSTLELGDSALYLCASSPYLAGGPGETQYFGPGTRLLVL.

This chain uses TRBV28 with TRBJ1-6, with D possibly matching TRBD1 (5 bases). CDR1 and CDR2 (germline): MDHEN, SYDVKM. The CDR3 contains 13 residues. Trimming took 6 bases from V and 9 from J, leaving 12 bases between them. The CDR3 nucleotides read TGTGCCAGCAGGTCAGGGAATTTTTCACCCCTCCACTTT. Amino acids: CASRSGNFSPLHF.

This rearrangement joins TRBV27 to TRBJ1-6; D uncertain. V lost 10 bases and J lost 9, with 13 bases in between. Germline V gene sequence: CDR1 MNHEY, CDR2 SMNVEV (reference sequence). The CDR3 is made up of 12 amino acids. The CDR3: CATRATGSPLHF. The CDR3 nucleotides read TGTGCCACCCGCGCCACTGGTTCACCCCTCCACTTT.

CDR3: CASSLDHGGHSGNTIYF. The DNA of the CDR3 is TGCGCCAGCAGCCTGGACCATGGGGGTCACTCTGGAAACACCATATATTTT. The chain couples TRBV5-1 to TRBJ1-3; the D gene is possibly TRBD1 (5 bases). Germline values: CDR1 SGHRS, CDR2 YFSETQ. This CDR3 contains 17 residues. V was trimmed by 4 bases and J by 0 bases, leaving 17 bases between them.

This clone was picked up one time. The CDR3 DNA follows: TGTGCCAGCAGCTTAGATGGGGGCGCGACTGAAGCTTTCTTT. Its translation is CASSLDGGATEAFF. V gene TRBV7-6 combines with J gene TRBJ1-1; D is perhaps TRBD1 (6 bases). Per the germline V gene, CDR1 is SGHVS and CDR2 is FNYEAQ. The CDR3 is 14 residues long. V was pared by 1 base and J by 5 bases, with 11 bases between.

The genes are TRBV6-5 and TRBJ1-1; 7 bases match TRBD1. Unmatched junction bases numbered 3, after V lost 2 bases and J lost 0 bases. This CDR3 has 15 amino acids. From germline, CDR1 is MNHEY and CDR2 SVGAGI. The CDR3 loop is CASSYGTEMNTEAFF. The DNA of the CDR3 is TGTGCCAGCAGTTACGGGACAGAGATGAACACTGAAGCTTTCTTT.

The V and J genes are TRBV5-5 and TRBJ1-2, with D unclear. The CDR3 has 15 amino acids. Germline V CDR1 and CDR2: SGHKS, YYEKEE (reference sequence). The V end lost 4 bases, the J end lost 8 bases, and 21 bases lay between the germline ends. The CDR3 region is CASSRSLTSGQGYTF. The DNA for the CDR3 is TGTGCCAGCAGCCGATCCCTGACTAGCGGCCAGGGCTACACCTTC.

The rearrangement uses TRBV2 and TRBJ1-2; D possibly corresponds to TRBD1 (6 bases). Trimming stripped 0 bases from V and 7 bases from J, with 15 bases between. This CDR3 is built from 15 residues. Germline CDR1 and CDR2: SNHLY and FYNNEI. The CDR3 here is CASSEARQGMGGYTF. The CDR3 nucleotides are TGTGCCAGCAGTGAAGCGCGGCAGGGGATGGGTGGCTACACCTTC.

J is TRBJ1-2 and V is TRBV29-1; D is possibly TRBD1 (5 bases). The CDR3 totals 12 residues. Germline CDR1 and CDR2: SQVTM and ANQGSEA. Trimming stripped 2 bases from V and 5 bases from J, with 9 bases between. The CDR3 sequence is CSVEQGRYGYTF. CDR3 in DNA: TGCAGCGTTGAACAGGGACGATATGGCTACACCTTC.

The chain employs TRBV7-9 and TRBJ2-5, with a tentative D call TRBD1 (5 bases). The V and J ends lost 1 base and 5 bases respectively, with 17 bases between them. The CDR3 length is 16 residues. CDR1 is SEHNR, CDR2 FQNEAQ, per germline (reference sequence). The CDR3 loop is CASSLVSAGSVETQYF. The DNA for the CDR3 is TGTGCCAGCAGCTTAGTCTCGGCAGGGTCTGTGGAGACCCAGTACTTC.

The rearrangement links TRBV10-3 to TRBJ1-4; perhaps TRBD1 as D (5 bases). The CDR3 consists of 17 residues. V lost 2 bases and J lost 2, with 15 bases in between. Per the germline V gene, CDR1 is ENHRY and CDR2 is SYGVKD. CDR3 DNA: TGTGCCATCAGTGAGGAAAGGGGCACCGAGACTAATGAAAAACTGTTTTTT. The encoded protein is CAISEERGTETNEKLFF.

This clone was counted once. This CDR3 reads CASRHAGFYNEQFF. The CDR3 nucleotides read TGTGCCAGCAGACATGCAGGATTCTACAATGAGCAGTTCTTC. The chain recombines TRBV5-8 with TRBJ2-1; no reliable D call. Trimming left V 5 bases short and J 3 bases short, with 12 bases between. The germline gives CDR1 SGHTS, CDR2 YDEGEE. The CDR3 has 14 amino acids.

This chain uses TRBV30 with TRBJ1-6; no reliable D call. CDR3 length equals 14 residues. Germline values: CDR1 GTSNPN, CDR2 SVGIG (reference sequence). Trimming took 7 bases from V and 9 from J, leaving 19 bases between them. DNA for the CDR3: TGTGCCTTCACCGGCCCGGTTAATGGTTCACCCCTCCACTTT. The encoded protein is CAFTGPVNGSPLHF.

This clone appeared a few times. V usage is TRBV27 and J usage is TRBJ2-7, with 8 bases that match TRBD1. Unmatched junction bases numbered 5, after V lost 1 base and J lost 6 bases. The CDR3 has 14 residues. Germline loops: CDR1 MNHEY, CDR2 SMNVEV (reference sequence). CDR3 in amino acids: CASSLFTTGAEQYF. The DNA for the CDR3 is TGTGCCAGCAGTTTATTTACGACAGGGGCCGAGCAGTACTTC.

The V call is TRBV5-1, the J call TRBJ1-2; D is ambiguous. V lost 1 base, J lost 0 bases, and 10 bases lay in between. This CDR3 is built from 15 residues. Germline CDR1 is SGHRS and CDR2 is YFSETQ. The CDR3, as DNA: TGCGCCAGCAGCTTGTGGGTCACGTCTAACTATGGCTACACCTTC. It specifies CASSLWVTSNYGYTF. Full variable domain (missing parts from reference TRBV5-1 and TRBJ1-2): KAGVTQTPRYLIKTRGQQVTLSCSPISGHRSVSWYQQTPGQGLQFLFEYFSETQRNKGNFPGRFSGRQFSNSRSEMNVSTLELGDSALYLCASSLWVTSNYGYTFGSGTRLTVV.

The chain links TRBV10-3 to TRBJ1-1; 11 nucleotides match TRBD1. The CDR3 sequence is 15 residues long. The junction had 4 bases not matched to a gene; V was cut back by 6 bases and J by 1 base. Germline V CDR1 and CDR2: ENHRY, SYGVKD. CDR3: CAISPGQGANTEAFF. The DNA for the CDR3 is TGTGCCATCAGCCCTGGACAGGGGGCGAACACTGAAGCTTTCTTT.

This chain connects TRBV27 to TRBJ2-2; D assignment may be TRBD1 or TRBD2 (5 bases each). This CDR3 region has 14 residues. CDR1 is MNHEY, CDR2 SMNVEV, per germline (reference sequence). Trimming left V 5 bases short and J 1 base short, with 8 bases between. CDR3 in amino acids: CASSEGRNTGELFF. CDR3 nucleotide sequence: TGTGCCAGCAGTGAGGGACGGAACACCGGGGAGCTGTTTTTT.

This clone showed up just a few times. The rearrangement links TRBV4-1 to TRBJ2-2; D remains ambiguous. This CDR3 is built from 16 residues. Looked up from germline, CDR1 is MGHRA and CDR2 is YSYEKL. Trimming removed 0 bases at V and 6 bases at J, with 14 bases between. For the CDR3, the DNA is TGCGCCAGCAGCCAAGAAGGCGGCAGGTTGGCCGGGGAGCTGTTTTTT. Translating it yields CASSQEGGRLAGELFF.

This chain uses TRBV2 with TRBJ1-2; TRBD1 matches at 7 bases. This CDR3 contains 13 residues. From germline, CDR1 is SNHLY and CDR2 FYNNEI. J gave up 3 bases and V 3 bases, and 1 base lay outside the gene matches. In DNA, the CDR3 is TGTGCCAGCAGTGAGGGACAGCACTATGGCTACACCTTC. Protein: CASSEGQHYGYTF.

This chain uses TRBV19 with TRBJ1-1; tentative D call: TRBD1 (5 bases). Deletions cut 3 bases from V and 7 bases from J, with 12 bases between. The CDR3 is made up of 13 amino acids. Looked up from germline, CDR1 is LNHDA and CDR2 is SQIVND (reference sequence). CDR3 sequence reads: CASSIHPGGEAFF. DNA for the CDR3: TGTGCCAGTAGTATCCACCCCGGGGGTGAAGCTTTCTTT.

The chain joins TRBV20-1 to TRBJ1-1; D perhaps matches TRBD1 (5 bases). V was shortened by 5 bases and J by 7 bases, with 8 bases between the two germline ends. The CDR3 totals 10 residues. From germline, CDR1 is DFQATT and CDR2 SNEGSKA (reference sequence). As DNA, the CDR3 is TGCAGTGCTTCTGACAGTGAAGCTTTCTTT. Encoded protein: CSASDSEAFF.

This clone has a handful of counts. This chain connects TRBV7-8 to TRBJ1-5; possibly TRBD1 for D (6 bases). CDR1 and CDR2 from the germline V gene are SGHVS and FQNEAQ. This CDR3 comprises 15 residues. V gave up 1 base and J gave up 4 bases, with 11 bases separating them. The CDR3 region has the DNA TGTGCCAGCAGCTTAGGGGGACACGGAAATCAGCCCCAGCATTTT. Encoded protein: CASSLGGHGNQPQHF.

This chain connects TRBV5-8 to TRBJ2-7; 9 bases are a match to TRBD1. From germline, CDR1 is SGHTS and CDR2 YDEGEE. V shed 0 bases and J 4 bases; nucleotides not matched to a gene: 2. The CDR3 sequence is 14 residues long. CDR3 sequence (DNA): TGTGCCAGCAGCTTGGCCGGGACAGGGTACGAGCAGTACGTC. Translation gives CASSLAGTGYEQYV.

The chain carries TRBV7-9 and TRBJ2-7; unclear D gene. The CDR3 sequence is 13 residues long. Germline lookup yields CDR1 SEHNR and CDR2 FQNEAQ (reference sequence). Trimming left V 4 bases short and J 4 bases short, with 11 bases between. The CDR3 here is CASSSRDKYEQYF. The CDR3 DNA is TGTGCCAGCAGCTCCCGTGACAAGTACGAGCAGTACTTC.

This chain links TRBV9 with TRBJ2-5; 9 nucleotides match TRBD2. Germline assignment: CDR1 SGDLS and CDR2 YYNGEE. After removal of 4 bases from V and 5 bases from J, the junction contained 6 bases not matched to a gene. The CDR3 totals 14 residues. The chain's CDR3 is CASSMGLARETQYF. CDR3 coding DNA: TGTGCCAGCAGCATGGGACTAGCTAGGGAGACCCAGTACTTC.